What follows are 10 T cell receptor beta chains derived from one specimen sequenced in a study of cytomegalovirus exposure and HLA in healthy donors. Primers: 60 Vbeta forward and 13 Jbeta reverse. This table comes from immunoSEQ multiplex PCR, and its TCRdb copy is limited to in-frame clones, with some not included. The profile shows about 200,000 clones, less than 90% of them singletons. Sequencing input: PBMCs. Receptors originate from a woman in her twenties or thirties in good health and CMV-seronegative.

This chain connects TRBV5-1 to TRBJ2-7; 11 bases map to TRBD2. Germline trimming cut 4 bases from V and 5 bases from J; bases unmatched to any gene: 8. This CDR3 has 15 amino acids. CDR1 SGHRS and CDR2 YFSETQ come from the germline V gene. CDR3 in DNA: TGCGCCAGCAGCGCAACCGGGACTAGCGGTGACGAGCAGTACTTC. Its protein product is CASSATGTSGDEQYF.

This clone was counted between two and nine times. This chain joins TRBV7-9 and TRBJ1-4; TRBD1 might be the D (6 bases). This CDR3 region has 16 residues. CDR1 and CDR2 (germline): SEHNR, FQNEAQ (reference sequence). Trimming took 4 bases from V and 6 from J, leaving 18 bases between them. CDR3 nucleotide sequence: TGTGCCAGCAGCTCGTTCCCAGGGGCGTCACATGAAAAACTGTTTTTT. Its protein product is CASSSFPGASHEKLFF.

The V gene is TRBV5-6, the J gene TRBJ2-5, with D possibly being TRBD2 (5 bases). This CDR3 has 13 amino acids. CDR1 SGHDT and CDR2 YYEEEE come from the germline V gene. Deletions cut 0 bases from V and 11 bases from J, with 14 bases between. In nucleotides, the CDR3 is TGTGCCAGCAGCTTGGCTGGGGTGGGAGAGCAGTACTTC. The encoded protein is CASSLAGVGEQYF.

This clone came up once. The J gene is TRBJ1-5, the V gene TRBV28; 8 nucleotides align to TRBD1. CDR1 is MDHEN, CDR2 SYDVKM, per germline. V shed 5 bases, J shed 15 bases, and the junction held 12 bases outside the gene matches. The CDR3 runs 13 residues. The CDR3 sequence is CASSPFGQGRVHF. DNA for the CDR3: TGTGCCAGCAGTCCATTCGGACAGGGACGAGTGCATTTT.

V is TRBV2 and J is TRBJ1-5, with TRBD1 as a possible D gene (6 bases). The length of the CDR3 is 13 residues. Deletions cut 4 bases from V and 7 bases from J, with 11 bases between. Per germline, CDR1 SNHLY and CDR2 FYNNEI. The CDR3 spells CASSVNRVQPQHF. The CDR3 DNA reads TGTGCCAGCAGTGTTAACAGGGTCCAGCCCCAGCATTTT.

The chain joins TRBV28 to TRBJ2-3, with 9 bases aligning to TRBD1. Per germline, CDR1 MDHEN and CDR2 SYDVKM. The CDR3 sequence is 16 residues long. Unmatched junction bases numbered 8, after V lost 2 bases and J lost 5 bases. The CDR3 sequence is CASSLEVTGGRDTQYF. The CDR3 nucleotides read TGTGCCAGCAGTTTAGAGGTTACAGGGGGCAGAGATACGCAGTATTTT.

The chain has TRBV2 and TRBJ2-1, with TRBD1 matching 9 bases. Trimming cost V 3 bases and J 9 bases; bases outside gene matches: 6. Germline loops: CDR1 SNHLY, CDR2 FYNNEI. The CDR3 has 14 amino acids. The CDR3 coding sequence is TGTGCCAGCAGTGACAGGACAGGGGACGGTGAGCAGTTCTTC. This gives the protein CASSDRTGDGEQFF.

This clone was seen only once. V and J are TRBV7-9 and TRBJ2-2; 7 bases fit TRBD2. V shed 5 bases, J shed 7 bases, and the junction held 4 bases outside the gene matches. The CDR3 runs 13 residues. CDR1 is SEHNR, CDR2 FQNEAQ, per germline (reference sequence). CDR3 coding DNA: TGTGCCAGCAGCCCTAGCGGCATCGGGGAGCTGTTTTTT. This encodes CASSPSGIGELFF.

V and J are TRBV5-4 and TRBJ2-2; a weak D match, TRBD1 (5 bases). There are 17 residues in the CDR3. Germline V gene lookup returns CDR1 SGHNT and CDR2 YYREEE (reference sequence). The V gene lost 4 bases and the J gene lost 0 bases, with 16 bases spanning the gap. The CDR3 spells CASSPPTGSTNTGELFF. The CDR3 nucleotides are TGTGCCAGCAGCCCCCCCACAGGAAGTACGAACACCGGGGAGCTGTTTTTT. Combining the CDR3 with reference TRBV5-4 and TRBJ2-2 gives the whole variable domain ETGVTQSPTHLIKTRGQQVTLRCSSQSGHNTVSWYQQALGQGPQFIFQYYREEENGRGNFPPRFSGLQFPNYSSELNVNALELDDSALYLCASSPPTGSTNTGELFFGEGSRLTVL.

This clone was recorded only once. The CDR3 sequence: CASGQGPTYEQYF. CDR3 DNA sequence: TGTGCCAGCGGGCAGGGCCCTACCTACGAGCAGTACTTC. This chain connects TRBV11-2 to TRBJ2-7; possible D gene TRBD1, 5 bases. Trimming pared 8 bases from V and 2 bases from J, leaving 13 bases between. The CDR3 has 13 residues. CDR1 and CDR2 from the germline V gene are SGHAT and FQNNGV.